These T cell receptor beta chains were read from a single sample in a study of early T cells in non-severe SARS-CoV-2 infection. TCRdb redid the calling of the 5' RACE reads with MiXCR, one entry per CDR3 protein. The sample yields around 64,000 distinct CDR3 sequences, over 10% seen once. Sequences were derived from whole blood, sampled at baseline. The receptor set was obtained from an adult who was a healthcare worker with PCR-confirmed SARS-CoV-2 infection or an uninfected control (not recorded which). The CDR3 runs from the conserved cysteine through the conserved F or W. Fields, in order: CDR3 DNA, CDR3 protein, J gene, V gene, clone size, D gene. The D gene is left open where the match is weak. Where a row states a size, it is once, few, many or the class of an expanded clone; other rows omit it.

DNA: TGCGCCAGCAGCTTTGGAGAGACCCAGTACTTC
CDR3: CASSFGETQYF
J: TRBJ2-5
V: TRBV7-6
size: many
D: -

DNA: TGCGCCAGCAGCCTCTCAACCGGGACAGGGAGCACCAATGAGCAGTTCTTC
CDR3: CASSLSTGTGSTNEQFF
J: TRBJ2-1
V: TRBV5-1
size: -
D: TRBD1

DNA: TGTGCCAGCAGCTCGACAGGGCTGGACTACGAGCAGTACTTC
CDR3: CASSSTGLDYEQYF
J: TRBJ2-7
V: TRBV5-4
size: -
D: TRBD1

DNA: TGCGCCAGCACCCTCCAGACAGGTGGGGACACTGAAGCTTTCTTT
CDR3: CASTLQTGGDTEAFF
J: TRBJ1-1
V: TRBV5-1
size: few
D: -

DNA: TGTGCCAGCAGTACCCTTCTCCACGAGCAGTACTTC
CDR3: CASSTLLHEQYF
J: TRBJ2-7
V: TRBV12-3/TRBV12-4
size: -
D: -

DNA: TGTGCCAGCAGCTCAACCGGGACTAGCGCCTACGAGCAGTACTTC
CDR3: CASSSTGTSAYEQYF
J: TRBJ2-7
V: TRBV7-9
size: few
D: TRBD2

DNA: TGTGCCAGCAGCTTAGCGGGAGGACTCACCGGGGAGCTGTTTTTT
CDR3: CASSLAGGLTGELFF
J: TRBJ2-2
V: TRBV7-9
size: -
D: -

DNA: TGTGCCAGCACCCTGGGGGGCACGAGCAATCAGCCCCAGCATTTT
CDR3: CASTLGGTSNQPQHF
J: TRBJ1-5
V: TRBV28
size: -
D: -

DNA: TGTGCCAGCAGTCCCCCTCGTGGGTACTCTGGGGCCAACGTCCTGACTTTC
CDR3: CASSPPRGYSGANVLTF
J: TRBJ2-6
V: TRBV28
size: many
D: -

DNA: TGCAGTGCTAGCGACGGGCGGGCCTCCTACAATGAGCAGTTCTTC
CDR3: CSASDGRASYNEQFF
J: TRBJ2-1
V: TRBV20-1
size: -
D: -

DNA: TGCAGTGCTAGCCGCCAGGGGTCGAACACTGAAGCTTTCTTT
CDR3: CSASRQGSNTEAFF
J: TRBJ1-1
V: TRBV20-1
size: many
D: -

DNA: TGTGCCAGCAGTTTATCTTTCGGGACAGGGTACTACGAGCAGTACTTC
CDR3: CASSLSFGTGYYEQYF
J: TRBJ2-7
V: TRBV27
size: many
D: TRBD1

DNA: TGTGCCTGGAGTGGCCAGGAGGCTGGCTACGAGCAGTACTTC
CDR3: CAWSGQEAGYEQYF
J: TRBJ2-7
V: TRBV30
size: few
D: -

DNA: TGTGCCAGCAGTCCCGGGCTGTCCTACGAGCAGTACTTC
CDR3: CASSPGLSYEQYF
J: TRBJ2-7
V: TRBV12-3/TRBV12-4
size: many
D: -

DNA: TGTGTCAGCAGCTTGGTGCCGGGGGATACGCAGTATTTT
CDR3: CVSSLVPGDTQYF
J: TRBJ2-3
V: TRBV5-5
size: -
D: -

DNA: TGTGCCTGGAGTGCCCAGACAGATACGCAGTATTTT
CDR3: CAWSAQTDTQYF
J: TRBJ2-3
V: TRBV30
size: few
D: -

DNA: TGTGCCAGCAGCCTAGAGACCGCCATGAGGCAGCCCCAGCATTTT
CDR3: CASSLETAMRQPQHF
J: TRBJ1-5
V: TRBV21-1
size: many
D: -

DNA: TGCAGTGCTCTAACAGGGACCACCGGGGAGCTGTTTTTT
CDR3: CSALTGTTGELFF
J: TRBJ2-2
V: TRBV20-1
size: -
D: -

DNA: TGTGCCAGCAGCCCTCAGCTTAACACCGGGGAGCTGTTTTTT
CDR3: CASSPQLNTGELFF
J: TRBJ2-2
V: TRBV9
size: many
D: -

DNA: TGTGCCACCAGTGAGGGGACAGGGCTCAAAGGACGGCAGCCCCAGCATTTT
CDR3: CATSEGTGLKGRQPQHF
J: TRBJ1-5
V: TRBV24-1
size: few
D: TRBD1